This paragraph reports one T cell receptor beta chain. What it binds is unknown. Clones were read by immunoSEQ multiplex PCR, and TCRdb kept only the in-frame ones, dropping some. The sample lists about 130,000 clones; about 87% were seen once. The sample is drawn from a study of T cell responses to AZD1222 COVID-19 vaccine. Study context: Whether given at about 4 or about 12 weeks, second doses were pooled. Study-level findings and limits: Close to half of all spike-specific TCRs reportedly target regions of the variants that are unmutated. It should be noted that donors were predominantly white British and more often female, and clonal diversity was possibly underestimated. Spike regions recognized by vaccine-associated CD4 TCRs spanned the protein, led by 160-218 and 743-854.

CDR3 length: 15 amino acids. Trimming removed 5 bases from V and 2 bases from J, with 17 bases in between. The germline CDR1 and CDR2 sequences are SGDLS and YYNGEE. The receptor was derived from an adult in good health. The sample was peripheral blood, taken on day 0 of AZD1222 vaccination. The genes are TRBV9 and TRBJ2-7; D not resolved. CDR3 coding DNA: TGTGCCAGCAGTCCCCCTCTGGGTGGGGCCTACGAGCAGTACTTC. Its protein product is CASSPPLGGAYEQYF. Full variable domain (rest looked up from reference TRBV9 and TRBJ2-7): DSGVTQTPKHLITATGQRVTLRCSPRSGDLSVYWYQQSLDQGLQFLIQYYNGEERAKGNILERFSAQQFPDLHSELNLSSLELGDSALYFCASSPPLGGAYEQYFGPGTRLTVT.